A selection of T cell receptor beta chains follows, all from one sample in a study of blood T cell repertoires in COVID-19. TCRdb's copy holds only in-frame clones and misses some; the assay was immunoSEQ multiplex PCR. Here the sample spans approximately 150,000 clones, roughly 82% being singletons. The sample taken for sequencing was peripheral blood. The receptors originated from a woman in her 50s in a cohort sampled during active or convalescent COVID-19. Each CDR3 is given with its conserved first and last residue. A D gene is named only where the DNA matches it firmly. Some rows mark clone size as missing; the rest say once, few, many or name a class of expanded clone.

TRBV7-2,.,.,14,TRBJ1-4,TGTGCCAGCAGCTTAGGCCAGGGTCGGGAAAAACTGTTTTTT,CASSLGQGREKLFF
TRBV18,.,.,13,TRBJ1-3,TGTGCCAGCTCATCCGACAGGGGAAACACCATATATTTT,CASSSDRGNTIYF
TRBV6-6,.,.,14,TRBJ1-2,TGTGCCAGCAGTTATTCCCCAGGGAACTATGGCTACACCTTC,CASSYSPGNYGYTF
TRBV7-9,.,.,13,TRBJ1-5,TGTGCCAGCAGCTTAGCGCCCCAGCAGCCCCAGCATTTT,CASSLAPQQPQHF
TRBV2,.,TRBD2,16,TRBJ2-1,TGTGCCAGCAGTTTTAGCGGGGTAAGCTCCTACAATGAGCAGTTCTTC,CASSFSGVSSYNEQFF
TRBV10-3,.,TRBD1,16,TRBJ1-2,TGTGCCATCAGTGACCCGAGGACAGGTATTAACTATGGCTACACCTTC,CAISDPRTGINYGYTF
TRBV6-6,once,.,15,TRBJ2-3,TGTGCCAGCAAGACCAGGGATACGAGCACAGATACGCAGTATTTT,CASKTRDTSTDTQYF
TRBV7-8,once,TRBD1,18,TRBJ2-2,TGTGCCAGCAGCGCGACAGGGGGGGGGCGCGCGAACACCGGGGAGCTGTTTTTT,CASSATGGGRANTGELFF
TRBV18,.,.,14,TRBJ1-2,TGTGCCAGCTCCCAGGCAGTTACTAACTATGGCTACACCTTC,CASSQAVTNYGYTF
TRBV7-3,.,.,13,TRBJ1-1,TGTGCCAGCAGCTCGGGTGGAGGCACTGAAGCTTTCTTT,CASSSGGGTEAFF
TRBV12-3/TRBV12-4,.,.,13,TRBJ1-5,TGTGCCACCCGGTGGGGGCCCGATCAGCCCCAGCATTTT,CATRWGPDQPQHF
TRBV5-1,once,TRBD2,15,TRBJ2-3,TGCGCCAGCAGCTTGGCCGGGGGGGCGTCAGATACGCAGTATTTT,CASSLAGGASDTQYF
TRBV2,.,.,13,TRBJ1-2,TGTGCCAGCAGTGAAGCGGCAGATTATGGCTACACCTTC,CASSEAADYGYTF
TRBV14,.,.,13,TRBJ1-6,TGTGCCAGCAGCCAAGCGGTTCTGGCACCCCTCCACTTT,CASSQAVLAPLHF
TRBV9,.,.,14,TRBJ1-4,TGTGCCAGCAGCGAGGCGGCAACTAATGAAAAACTGTTTTTT,CASSEAATNEKLFF
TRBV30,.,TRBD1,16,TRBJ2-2,TGTGCCGGCACCGGGACAGCGGCTCTCGGCACCGGGGAGCTGTTTTTT,CAGTGTAALGTGELFF
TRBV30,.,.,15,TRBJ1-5,TGTGCCTGGAGTGTAGGAGGGAATAGCAATCAGCCCCAGCATTTT,CAWSVGGNSNQPQHF
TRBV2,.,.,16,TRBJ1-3,TGTGCCAGCGCCCTTATCGGGGTGACCCCATCGGGCGCCATATATTTT,CASALIGVTPSGAIYF
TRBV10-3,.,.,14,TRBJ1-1,TGTGCCATCAGTGAGTGGGGAACTAGGACTGAAGCTTTCTTT,CAISEWGTRTEAFF
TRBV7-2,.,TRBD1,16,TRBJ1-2,TGTGCCAGCAGCTTAGGTATAGGACAGGTCTCTAATGGCTACACCTTC,CASSLGIGQVSNGYTF
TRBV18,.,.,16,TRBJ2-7,TGTGCCAGCTCACCACCAGGAGGCGGGGTAAGGGGCGAGCAGTACTTC,CASSPPGGGVRGEQYF
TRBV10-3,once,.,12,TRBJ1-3,TGTGCCATCAGTGAGCCTAGCAACACCATATATTTT,CAISEPSNTIYF
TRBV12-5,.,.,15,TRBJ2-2,TGTGCTAGTGGTCCGACTAGTTTGGGTACCGGGGAGCTGTTTTTT,CASGPTSLGTGELFF
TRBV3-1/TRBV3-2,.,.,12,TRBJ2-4,TGTGCCAGTACAGGGGCCAAAAACATTCAGTACTTC,CASTGAKNIQYF
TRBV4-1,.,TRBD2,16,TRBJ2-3,TGCGCCAGCAGCCATGCCGCTAGCGGGGGGGCAGATACGCAGTATTTT,CASSHAASGGADTQYF
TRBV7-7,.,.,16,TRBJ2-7,TGTGCCAGCAGCCTTATTCCAGGGGCCGAGGTTCAAGAGCAGTACTTC,CASSLIPGAEVQEQYF
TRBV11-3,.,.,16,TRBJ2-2,TGTGCCAGCAGTGTCGGCGGGACAGATAACACCGGGGAGCTGTTTTTT,CASSVGGTDNTGELFF
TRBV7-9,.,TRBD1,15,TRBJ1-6,TGTGCCACAACGGACAGGAGCTCCTATAATTCACCCCTCCACTTT,CATTDRSSYNSPLHF
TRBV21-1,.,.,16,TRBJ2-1,TGTGCCAGCAGCAGTTTTTCCGGGACACTCAACAATGAGCAGTTCTTC,CASSSFSGTLNNEQFF
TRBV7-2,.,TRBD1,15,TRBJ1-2,TGTGCCAGCAGCGCCCCAGACAGGGTTCACTATGGCTACACCTTC,CASSAPDRVHYGYTF
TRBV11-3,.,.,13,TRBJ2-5,TGTGCCAGCAGCTTACGGTACCAAGAGACCCAGTACTTC,CASSLRYQETQYF
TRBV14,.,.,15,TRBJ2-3,TGTGCCAGCAGCCCTCAGACAGCGAGCACAGATACGCAGTATTTT,CASSPQTASTDTQYF
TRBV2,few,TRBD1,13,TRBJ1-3,TGTGCCAGCAGTGAAAGACAGGGATACACCATATATTTT,CASSERQGYTIYF
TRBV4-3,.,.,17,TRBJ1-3,TGCGCCAGCAGCCAAGATCGACAGGCGGCTTTTGGAAACACCATATATTTT,CASSQDRQAAFGNTIYF
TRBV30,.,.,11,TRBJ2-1,TGTACTACGGCGGCTTACAATGAGCAGTTCTTC,CTTAAYNEQFF
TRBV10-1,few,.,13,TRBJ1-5,TGCGCCAGCAGTGAGACTGGCAATCAGCCCCAGCATTTT,CASSETGNQPQHF
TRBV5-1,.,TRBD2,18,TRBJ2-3,TGCGCCAGCAGCGCGGGGACTAGCGGGGGGAGGACCACAGATACGCAGTATTTT,CASSAGTSGGRTTDTQYF
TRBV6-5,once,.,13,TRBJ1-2,TGTGCCAGCAGTCCCCGGACATTGGGTGGCTACACCTTC,CASSPRTLGGYTF
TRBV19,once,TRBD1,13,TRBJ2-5,TGTGCCAGTAGCGAGGGGGCGGGAGAGACCCAGTACTTC,CASSEGAGETQYF
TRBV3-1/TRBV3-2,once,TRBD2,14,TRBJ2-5,TGTGCCAGCAGGCTAGCGGGGGCCCCGTGGGCCCAGTACTTC,CASRLAGAPWAQYF
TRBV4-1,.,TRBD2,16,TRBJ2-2,TGCGCCAGCAGCCAAGGTAGCGGGGGACCAACCGGGGAGCTGTTTTTT,CASSQGSGGPTGELFF
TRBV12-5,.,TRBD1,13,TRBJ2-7,TGTGCTAGTGGCATTGACAGGGTTCGAGAGCAGTACTTC,CASGIDRVREQYF
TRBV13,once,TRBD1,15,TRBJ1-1,TGTGCCAGCAGCTTAGCAGGGGGCCAGAACACTGAAGCTTTCTTT,CASSLAGGQNTEAFF